Listed below are T cell receptor beta chains from one sample, sequenced in a study of PD-L1 blockade in urothelial cancer. Only in-frame clones appear in the TCRdb table, and some are missing; sequencing was by immunoSEQ multiplex PCR. The repertoire has about 50,000 clones, 75% to 85% of them found once; the top ten carry 10%. The sample was PBMCs, taken around atezolizumab (anti-PD-L1) treatment. The receptors come from a man aged 65 to 85 with urothelial cancer. Both conserved end residues are part of each CDR3.

j_call v_call cdr3_aa
TRBJ2-2 TRBV5-1 CASSLGTSFAGELFF
TRBJ2-3 TRBV29-1 CSVAQATGTDTQYF
TRBJ2-5 TRBV7-6 CASSLEARETQYF
TRBJ1-2 TRBV5-1 CASSSQPGQGAVGYTF
TRBJ2-3 TRBV7-3 CASSLRQGADTQYF
TRBJ2-7 TRBV5-1 CASSLAQAGPWEQYF
TRBJ2-1 TRBV10-3 CAISELAFEGNEQFF
TRBJ2-7 TRBV4-2 CASSPIAGDSYEQYF
TRBJ2-1 TRBV28 CASSLSGSYYNEQFF
TRBJ1-2 TRBV6-1 CASREVPGSSYTF
TRBJ2-4 TRBV5-4 CASSLETGGDIQYF
TRBJ2-7 TRBV5-1 CASSLGDRAYEQYF
TRBJ1-5 TRBV19 CASTGQGALNQPQHF
TRBJ2-1 TRBV30 CAWSSFKDEQFF
TRBJ2-2 TRBV7-6 CASSSGLVSRDAGELFF
TRBJ1-1 TRBV14 CASSHKDSRRTEAFF
TRBJ2-5 TRBV9 CASSPNPGEETQYF
TRBJ2-7 TRBV2 CASRPSTGAYEQYF
TRBJ2-7 TRBV28 CASSPPGQSPYEQYF
TRBJ1-5 TRBV28 CAADTYYLGNQPQHF
TRBJ1-5 TRBV27 CASSSATYSNQPQHF
TRBJ1-1 TRBV28 CASSSWTENTEAFF
TRBJ2-3 TRBV5-1 CASSLSGGADTQYF
TRBJ2-7 TRBV6-1 CASSGTRDTSYEQYF
TRBJ2-5 TRBV28 CASTLSGLGETQYF
TRBJ2-1 TRBV7-7 CASSAGQGSYNEQFF
TRBJ1-1 TRBV6-1 CASPTVMNTEAFF
TRBJ2-1 TRBV5-1 CASSSGTGGGNEQFF
TRBJ2-2 TRBV18 CASSPLSPGQGTSGELFF
TRBJ1-2 TRBV6-5 CASSWAGNYGYTF
TRBJ2-4 TRBV28 CAGGQPIQLAKNIQYF
TRBJ1-4 TRBV5-1 CASSLRGRGEKLFF
TRBJ2-7 TRBV28 CASSFPPSSYEQYF
TRBJ1-1 TRBV6-5 CASTPAGQGNTEAFF
TRBJ2-4 TRBV1 CTSSQRTSGRARAKNIQYF
TRBJ1-3 TRBV7-2 CASSLGHGNTIYF
TRBJ2-3 TRBV5-1 CASIPDSTSTDTQYF
TRBJ1-1 TRBV28 CASIMGQGLEAFF
TRBJ2-5 TRBV28 CASSPPSTGGVGTQYF
TRBJ1-5 TRBV19 CASNRGWGQPQHF
TRBJ2-7 TRBV6-5 CAVQPGQGYEQYF
TRBJ2-3 TRBV2 CASGWREGRTDTQYF
TRBJ1-5 TRBV28 CASGTPTSNQPQHF
TRBJ2-2 TRBV10-1 CASSDPSGTGELFF
TRBJ2-5 TRBV28 CASSRQGQETQYF
TRBJ1-4 TRBV28 CASSLTGTGDEKLFF
TRBJ1-2 TRBV7-9 CASSLGTVYGYTF
TRBJ2-5 TRBV19 CASSISPGGETQYF
TRBJ1-2 TRBV5-1 CASSVTGFRGDGYTF
TRBJ1-5 TRBV28 CASRDATGGIQPQHF
TRBJ2-7 TRBV5-1 CASSPDRGRRIRSYEQYF
TRBJ1-1 TRBV9 CASSPLWMGGSAEAFF